A selection of T cell receptor beta chains follows, all from one sample in a study of T cell responses to AZD1222 COVID-19 vaccine. Some clones are missing from TCRdb's copy, which holds only in-frame ones; the method was immunoSEQ multiplex PCR. This table holds about 150,000 clones, about 93% found once. The sequences come from peripheral blood, collected on day 0 of AZD1222 vaccination. The receptors here all came from an adult in good health. Each CDR3 is given without its conserved first and last residue.

TRBJ2-7,TRBV19,ASSGGIYEQY
TRBJ1-1,TRBV14,ASSQEQVYDTEAF
TRBJ2-1,TRBV4-1,ASSHPRDKPLQNEQF
TRBJ2-3,TRBV5-5,ASSPRLAASTDTQY
TRBJ1-3,TRBV5-6,ASSHQGGQGLSGNTIY
TRBJ1-1,TRBV10-3,AISERGSSEAF
TRBJ1-1,TRBV30,AWSVTENTEAF
TRBJ2-4,TRBV2,ASSVGLAGGSNIQY
TRBJ1-5,TRBV19,ASSIVGNQPQH
TRBJ2-7,TRBV19,ASSIGLDDDEQY
TRBJ2-7,TRBV15,ATSRELAGPYEQY
TRBJ2-1,TRBV27,ARIPLGRAPYNEQF
TRBJ2-7,TRBV6-5,ASTARTGGTYEQY
TRBJ2-7,TRBV21-1,ASSKVLARELYEQY
TRBJ1-6,TRBV6-5,ASSYSGRTDNSPLH
TRBJ1-2,TRBV11-2,ASSLTGVNYGYT
TRBJ2-1,TRBV5-4,ASSLSSNEQF
TRBJ2-5,TRBV18,ASSPWTGRVQETQY
TRBJ2-7,TRBV6-2/TRBV6-3,ASSPKDWTYEQY
TRBJ1-1,TRBV3-1/TRBV3-2,ASSPLQGGYTEAF
TRBJ2-6,TRBV5-1,ASSLGRAGANVLT
TRBJ1-2,TRBV19,ASSMGLSNFNYGYT
TRBJ1-5,TRBV3-1/TRBV3-2,ASSYTGDQPQH
TRBJ1-4,TRBV2,ASRGLGEKLF
TRBJ2-7,TRBV5-1,ASSFGIRDEQY
TRBJ1-2,TRBV12-3/TRBV12-4,ASSFSGFGYT
TRBJ2-5,TRBV7-9,ASSRLYQETQY
TRBJ1-5,TRBV30,AWSGGGNQPQH
TRBJ1-2,TRBV6-1,ASSEELSWDYGYT
TRBJ1-2,TRBV12-3/TRBV12-4,ASSLMGGLLS
TRBJ1-5,TRBV5-6,ASSLWYGAAINQPQH
TRBJ1-2,TRBV4-1,ASSQNWPGQTYGYT
TRBJ1-2,TRBV5-4,ASSLDRVVGYT
TRBJ1-3,TRBV5-1,ASSTSGYSGNTIY
TRBJ1-1,TRBV5-5,ASSLGLQNTEAF
TRBJ2-1,TRBV6-5,ASSYLLNEQF
TRBJ1-1,TRBV12-3/TRBV12-4,ASSFSGWVKAF
TRBJ2-2,TRBV19,ASSVRRTLGHTGELF
TRBJ2-7,TRBV14,ASSQDVESEQY
TRBJ2-5,TRBV7-3,ASSPGTSGKETQY
TRBJ1-3,TRBV6-1,ASSEAERYGGNTIY
TRBJ2-2,TRBV4-1,ASSQGSGENTGELF
TRBJ1-3,TRBV5-1,ASRFDRGSGNTIY
TRBJ1-1,TRBV19,ASSIGGMLTEAF
TRBJ2-7,TRBV6-2/TRBV6-3,ASSPTGGSYEQY
TRBJ2-1,TRBV11-2,ASSSKPDNEQF
TRBJ2-2,TRBV9,ASSARTGSNTGELF
TRBJ2-2,TRBV27,ASSLATSGRANTGELF
TRBJ2-7,TRBV20-1,SASAGTRGSYEQY
TRBJ2-1,TRBV5-1,ASSLVPSHNEQF
TRBJ1-6,TRBV6-1,ASSESESRNSPLH